Following are 20 T cell receptor beta chains from one sample sequenced in a study of tumor-infiltrating lymphocytes in primary liver carcinoma. Total RNA amounting to about 520 ng was the source from which TCR beta cDNA was made with a constant-region primer. It was through three nested multiplex PCR rounds of slightly modified ARM-PCR that TCR beta libraries arose. The study ran its first two PCR rounds for nine to ten cycles each, using TRBV1-TRBV30 forward primers and a C-beta reverse primer. Each CDR3 protein gets one entry after TCRdb re-called the multiplex PCR reads with MiXCR. Here the sample spans tens of thousands of distinct CDR3 sequences, roughly two thirds being singletons. Taking about 19-31 mg of unsorted bulk tissue, the authors co-extracted RNA and DNA. The specimen was liver tumor tissue from sampling region 4. Subset of the sample: tumor region T4, right-lateral pole. The receptors stem from a man aged 35 to 55 with primary liver carcinoma and hepatitis B virus infection.

This clonotype has at least ten counts. J is TRBJ2-3 and V is TRBV11-2, with 9 bases that match TRBD2. Per the germline V gene, CDR1 is SGHAT and CDR2 is FQNNGV. The ends lost 5 bases at V and 3 bases at J; junction bases unmatched: 6. CDR3 length: 15 amino acids. The CDR3 is CASSDSGRFTDTQYF. In DNA form, the CDR3 reads TGTGCCAGCAGCGATAGCGGGAGATTTACAGATACGCAGTATTTT.

For this clonotype: The junction shows a germline mismatch at one end, possibly a read error. CDR3 nucleotides: TGTACCAGTACCTCGGGGAGGAGCGGGGGCACAGATACGCAGTATTTT. Amino acids: CTSTSGRSGGTDTQYF. This chain uses TRBV12-3 or TRBV12-4 with TRBJ2-3, with 7 bases matching TRBD2. CDR3 length equals 16 residues.

In its sample, this clonotype was seen many times. The chain combines TRBV5-1 with TRBJ2-1; 8 nucleotides match TRBD2. V was pared by 6 bases and J by 3 bases, with 11 bases of the junction left unmatched. The CDR3 totals 16 residues. Germline V lookup: CDR1 SGHRS, CDR2 YFSETQ. In DNA form, the CDR3 reads TGCGCCAGCACCCACGGGCTAGCGGGCATCTACAATGAGCAGTTCTTC. Protein product: CASTHGLAGIYNEQFF.

The chain has TRBV5-5 and TRBJ2-2, with TRBD2 as a possible D gene (5 bases). From germline, CDR1 is SGHKS and CDR2 YYEKEE (reference sequence). The V and J ends lost 0 bases and 7 bases respectively, with 10 bases between them. This CDR3 is built from 14 residues. CDR3 residues: CASSLGGEGGELFF. For the CDR3, the DNA is TGTGCCAGCAGCTTGGGCGGAGAGGGCGGGGAGCTGTTTTTT.

About this clonotype: This likely comes from a read error, as the CDR3 has no conserved phenylalanine or tryptophan at its end. The DNA is left out, because the CDR3 cannot be placed on it with certainty; the CDR3 is given as TCRdb lists it. The chain couples TRBV11-2 to TRBJ2-2; TRBD2, as called in the table, went unchecked against the DNA. Looked up from germline, CDR1 is SGHAT and CDR2 is FQNNGV. The CDR3 is 17 residues long, counting both termini. Here the CDR3 reads CASSLVLGGANAGELCL.

The V gene is TRBV21-1, the J gene TRBJ2-1; TRBD2, the table's D call, lacks a check against the DNA. TRBV21-1 is assigned pseudogene status. This CDR3 spans 18 amino acids. The DNA for the CDR3 is TGTGCAAGCAGCAAAGTTGGGCTAGCGGGAAACTCCTACAATGAGCAGTTCTTC. It specifies CASSKVGLAGNSYNEQFF.

The table lists this clonotype with a few counts. The CDR3 DNA is TGTGCCATCAGTGAGACTCGGACAGCTCGTGGAAACACCATATATTTT. The encoded protein is CAISETRTARGNTIYF. The chain has TRBV10-3 and TRBJ1-3; tentative D call: TRBD1 (6 bases). The germline V gene encodes CDR1 ENHRY and CDR2 SYGVKD. V lost 2 bases and J lost 3, with 14 bases in between. The CDR3 length is 16 residues.

In the case of this clonotype: Likely a read error: the CDR3 ends without its conserved phenylalanine or tryptophan. The chain joins TRBV5-4 to TRBJ1-2; 8 bases line up with TRBD1. CDR3 size: 17 residues. Germline CDR1 is SGHNT and CDR2 is YYREEE (reference sequence). CDR3 amino acids: CARSLATWTGNNYGYTS. In DNA form, the CDR3 reads TGTGCCAGAAGCTTAGCCACCTGGACAGGGAACAATTATGGCTACACCTCC.

As for this clonotype: At one boundary the junction diverges from the germline segment, which might be a read error. The rearrangement uses TRBV6-6 and TRBJ1-2; D may be TRBD1 (6 bases). Germline-derived CDR1 and CDR2 are MNHNY and SVGAGI (reference sequence). The CDR3 totals 15 residues. The CDR3 is CVSCYSNSRGEGYTF. The CDR3 nucleotides are TGTGTCAGCTGTTACTCGAATTCCAGGGGAGAAGGCTACACCTTC.

On this clonotype: A much larger clone lies a single base off, so this may be a read error. The chain couples TRBV28 to TRBJ2-7; 7 nucleotides match TRBD1. The CDR3 is 15 residues long. Germline CDR1 MDHEN, CDR2 SYDVKM. CDR3 bases: TGTACCAGCAGAAGACAGGGAAGTAAGAACTACGAGCAGTACTTC. This sequence encodes CTSRRQGSKNYEQYF. Filled out from reference TRBV28 and TRBJ2-7, the complete variable domain reads DVKVTQSSRYLVKRTGEKVFLECVQDMDHENMFWYRQDPGLGLRLIYFSYDVKMKEKGDIPEGYSVSREKKERFSLILESASTNQTSMYLCTSRRQGSKNYEQYFGPGTRLTVT.

Details on this clonotype: An end of the junction differs from the germline gene, which may be a read error. The chain has TRBV11-2 and TRBJ2-2; D is possibly TRBD2 (6 bases). There are 15 residues in the CDR3. Germline V lookup: CDR1 SGHAT, CDR2 FQNNGV. CDR3 residues: CASSFAGSSTGDLLF. The DNA for the CDR3 is TGTGCCAGCAGCTTTGCGGGATCGAGCACCGGGGACCTGCTTTTC. The full variable domain, completed using reference TRBV11-2 and TRBJ2-2, is EAGVAQSPRYKIIEKRQSVAFWCNPISGHATLYWYQQILGQGPKLLIQFQNNGVVDDSQLPKDRFSAERLKGVDSTLKIQPAKLEDSAVYLCASSFAGSSTGDLLFGEGSRLTVL.

A word on this clonotype: Because it lacks the conserved phenylalanine or tryptophan at the end, this CDR3 is likely a read error. This chain's CDR3 is CARIAWVWWVTEAFY. CDR3 nucleotide sequence: TGTGCCAGAATCGCGTGGGTTTGGTGGGTCACTGAAGCTTTCTAT. V is TRBV7-9 and J is TRBJ1-1; D ambiguous. Germline assignment: CDR1 SEHNR and CDR2 FQNEAQ (reference sequence). Trimming removed 9 bases from V and 4 bases from J, with 21 bases in between. The CDR3 is made up of 15 amino acids.

J is TRBJ2-3 and V is TRBV12-3 or TRBV12-4; weak D call: TRBD2 (6 bases). V was cut by 7 bases and J by 1 base, with 18 bases left in between. This CDR3 is built from 16 residues. CDR3 region: CASTSGRCGGTDTQYF. The CDR3 nucleotides read TGTGCCAGCACCTCGGGGAGATGCGGGGGCACAGATACGCAGTATTTT.

Of note for this clonotype: One end of the junction varies from germline; a read error may be responsible. The chain couples TRBV11-3 to TRBJ2-3; TRBD1 might be the D (5 bases). Germline V lookup: CDR1 SGHNT, CDR2 YENEEA. The CDR3 is 15 amino acids. The CDR3 nucleotides read TGTGCCAGCAGCTTAGACTCAGGGCGCACAGACACGCAGTATTTT. Translating it yields CASSLDSGRTDTQYF.

The J gene is TRBJ1-2, the V gene TRBV29-1, with TRBD1 as a possible D gene (5 bases). The CDR3 is made up of 14 amino acids. Per germline, CDR1 SQVTM and CDR2 ANQGSEA. Trimming left V 8 bases short and J 4 bases short, with 20 bases between. The CDR3 coding sequence is TGCAGCCTCTCAGGGCAGTCTGGCCCCTATGGCTACACCTTC. This encodes CSLSGQSGPYGYTF.

As concerns this clonotype: This sequence may be a read error, since a much larger clone differs from it by one base. The chain has TRBV11-3 and TRBJ2-3; unclear D gene. The CDR3 has 14 residues. The germline CDR1 and CDR2 sequences are SGHNT and YENEEA. CDR3 protein: CDSSLRRNTDTQYF. DNA of the CDR3: TGTGACAGCAGCTTACGGAGAAACACAGATACGCAGTATTTT.

The genes are TRBV6-6 and TRBJ2-6; D gene unclear. The ends were cut back, 8 bases at V and 0 bases at J, with 11 bases in the middle. The CDR3 totals 15 residues. Germline values: CDR1 MNHNY, CDR2 SVGAGI (reference sequence). The CDR3 region is CASCYSNSGANVLTF. The CDR3 DNA follows: TGTGCCAGCTGCTACTCGAACTCTGGGGCCAACGTCCTGACTTTC.

To note about this clonotype: One junction end disagrees with the germline gene, perhaps due to a read error. The rearrangement uses TRBV29-1 and TRBJ2-2; 10 positions agree with TRBD2. The germline gives CDR1 SQVTM, CDR2 ANQGSEA. The CDR3 runs 15 residues. The CDR3 coding sequence is TGCAGTGTCGGGACTAGCGCGGCGAACGCCGGGGAGCTGTTTTTT. Protein sequence: CSVGTSAANAGELFF.

This clonotype was counted ten times or more. The rearrangement uses TRBV4-1 and TRBJ2-5; 10 bases fit TRBD2. The CDR3 is 13 amino acids. Unmatched junction bases numbered 0, after V lost 4 bases and J lost 4 bases. Germline V gene sequence: CDR1 MGHRA, CDR2 YSYEKL. CDR3 DNA: TGCGCCAGCAGCCCTAGCGGGAGAGAGACCCAGTACTTC. Translation: CASSPSGRETQYF.

Concerning this clonotype: The junction shows a germline mismatch at one end, possibly a read error. This chain connects TRBV10-1 to TRBJ2-7; 8 bases agree with TRBD1. CDR3 length: 13 amino acids. Germline CDR1 and CDR2: WNHNN and SYGVQD (reference sequence). The CDR3 sequence: CVSSDGQGALQYF. For the CDR3, the DNA is TGCGTCAGCAGTGACGGGCAGGGGGCTTTACAGTACTTC.